Listed here are 2 T cell receptor beta chains from one sample, sequenced in a study of blood T cell repertoires in COVID-19. Clones were sequenced by immunoSEQ multiplex PCR, and TCRdb holds only the in-frame ones, with some missing. The data contain just under 65,000 clones, around four fifths of them singletons. Sequencing was carried out using peripheral blood. These receptors were taken from a human donor in a cohort sampled during active COVID-19.

The rearrangement uses TRBV19 and TRBJ2-2; 11 bases are shared with TRBD2. This CDR3 is built from 18 residues. The V segment lost 1 base and the J segment 0 bases; nucleotides outside the gene matches: 4. The germline V gene encodes CDR1 LNHDA and CDR2 SQIVND (reference sequence). The CDR3 loop reads CASSIATSGGPNTGELFF. CDR3 DNA sequence: TGTGCCAGTAGTATAGCTACTAGCGGGGGTCCGAACACCGGGGAGCTGTTTTTT.

The V and J genes are TRBV7-2 and TRBJ1-1; TRBD1 matches 8 bases. This CDR3 comprises 15 residues. Germline loops: CDR1 SGHTA, CDR2 FQGNSA. V gave up 5 bases and J gave up 4 bases; unmatched junction bases: 9. The CDR3 coding sequence is TGTGCCAGCAGCATCGCCGACAGGGGAGCCACTGAAGCTTTCTTT. Translation: CASSIADRGATEAFF.